The 27 T cell receptor beta chains below were found in one sample sequenced in a study of T cell changes during pregnancy in multiple sclerosis. The repertoire was sequenced with immunoSEQ multiplex PCR; TCRdb's copy has only in-frame clones and lacks some. The sample has 35,000 to 40,000 clones; approximately 92% are singletons. The sequencing used CD8+ T cells from peripheral blood mononuclear cells, collected in the third trimester of pregnancy. These receptors originate from a female donor with multiple sclerosis, enrolled in a pregnancy study.

This chain connects TRBV29-1 to TRBJ2-3; no definite D call. There are 12 residues in the CDR3. Deletions cut 1 base from V and 6 bases from J, with 8 bases between. CDR1 and CDR2 (germline): SQVTM, ANQGSEA. CDR3 sequence reads: CSVEGLPDTQYF. CDR3 in DNA: TGCAGCGTTGAAGGGCTGCCGGATACGCAGTATTTT.

The sample holds one count of this clone. The rearrangement uses TRBV27 and TRBJ2-2; D remains ambiguous. The CDR3 length is 13 residues. Germline CDR1 reads MNHEY; CDR2 reads SMNVEV (reference sequence). Trimming shortened V by 4 bases and J by 4 bases, and 7 bases separated the two germline ends. CDR3 sequence: CASSSGFTGELFF. The CDR3 DNA reads TGTGCCAGCAGTTCCGGTTTCACCGGGGAGCTGTTTTTT.

The chain recombines TRBV7-2 with TRBJ2-1; D is undetermined. The V gene's germline CDR1 is SGHTA and CDR2 FQGNSA. Between the trimmed V and J ends, which lost 1 base and 4 bases, there was a span of 5 bases. This CDR3 is built from 13 residues. CDR3 bases: TGTGCCAGCAGCTTAGACGGTTACAATGAGCAGTTCTTC. This codes for CASSLDGYNEQFF.

The rearrangement links TRBV19 to TRBJ1-5; D unresolved. CDR3 length: 15 residues. Germline V CDR1 and CDR2: LNHDA, SQIVND (reference sequence). V lost 5 bases and J lost 0, with 11 bases in between. In DNA form, the CDR3 reads TGTGCCAGTAGTGAGGGAGGATATAGCAATCAGCCCCAGCATTTT. Translating gives CASSEGGYSNQPQHF.

The chain couples TRBV11-2 to TRBJ1-1, with TRBD1 as a possible D gene (6 bases). Germline lookup yields CDR1 SGHAT and CDR2 FQNNGV. The germline V and J ends were trimmed by 0 bases and 13 bases, with 21 bases remaining between them. This CDR3 spans 15 amino acids. The CDR3 bases are TGTGCCAGCAGCTTAGACGGGACATCCGCCGCTGGGGATTTCTTT. Its protein is CASSLDGTSAAGDFF.

The CDR3 DNA sequence: TGTGCCACCAGCAGAGATCGGCTGGCGGATCAGCATTTT. This translates into CATSRDRLADQHF. The chain has TRBV15 and TRBJ1-5; D ambiguous. V lost 0 bases to trimming and J lost 13 bases, with 13 bases between them. The length of the CDR3 is 13 residues. CDR1 and CDR2 from the germline V gene are LNHNV and YYDKDF (reference sequence).

This sequence joins TRBV4-3 and TRBJ2-7; 8 nucleotides agree with TRBD1. The junction had 11 bases not matched to a gene; V was cut back by 3 bases and J by 4 bases. Per germline, CDR1 LGHNA and CDR2 YSLEER. The CDR3 is made up of 16 amino acids. CDR3 DNA sequence: TGCGCCAGCAGCCAGGATATCGGACAGGGAGTATACGAGCAGTACTTC. Translation: CASSQDIGQGVYEQYF.

The chain links TRBV18 to TRBJ2-7; no clear D. Germline lookup yields CDR1 KGHSH and CDR2 LQKENI. The length of the CDR3 is 14 residues. The germline V and J ends were trimmed by 2 bases and 3 bases, with 11 bases remaining between them. CDR3 sequence reads: CASSPAELYYEQYF. In DNA, the CDR3 is TGTGCCAGCTCACCAGCGGAGCTTTACTACGAGCAGTACTTC.

This chain joins TRBV19 and TRBJ1-1, with D perhaps TRBD1 (6 bases). CDR3 length: 14 amino acids. V was clipped by 6 bases and J by 1 base, with 12 bases between them. Germline CDR1 and CDR2: LNHDA and SQIVND (reference sequence). CDR3 region: CASSPGGANTEAFF. Here the CDR3 DNA reads TGTGCCAGTAGCCCCGGGGGGGCGAACACTGAAGCTTTCTTT.

This clone was observed once. The rearrangement joins TRBV27 to TRBJ2-7, with D possibly TRBD2 on 6 matching bases. Germline assignment: CDR1 MNHEY and CDR2 SMNVEV (reference sequence). The CDR3 extends over 16 amino acids. Between the trimmed V and J ends, which lost 1 base and 0 bases, there was a span of 13 bases. CDR3 coding DNA: TGTGCCAGCAGTTTATACGGGGGTCCCTCCTCCTACGAGCAGTACTTC. It encodes CASSLYGGPSSYEQYF.

This chain joins TRBV27 and TRBJ2-7, with TRBD1 as a possible D gene (5 bases). Trimming shortened V by 6 bases and J by 0 bases, and 15 bases separated the two germline ends. This CDR3 is 15 amino acids long. Per the germline V gene, CDR1 is MNHEY and CDR2 is SMNVEV (reference sequence). The CDR3 region has the DNA TGTGCCAGCAGCCAGCTCCCTGACAGCTCCTACGAGCAGTACTTC. This translates into CASSQLPDSSYEQYF.

The V call is TRBV7-9, the J call TRBJ2-7; maybe TRBD2 (5 bases). This CDR3 contains 13 residues. V was cut by 3 bases and J by 2 bases, with 8 bases left in between. Germline values: CDR1 SEHNR, CDR2 FQNEAQ (reference sequence). The CDR3: CASSFWGAYEQYF. In DNA form, the CDR3 reads TGTGCCAGCAGCTTTTGGGGAGCCTACGAGCAGTACTTC.

This chain joins TRBV27 and TRBJ2-7, with a weak D call TRBD2 (5 bases). Germline CDR1 and CDR2: MNHEY and SMNVEV (reference sequence). V was pared by 4 bases and J by 6 bases, with 19 bases between. CDR3 length equals 15 residues. CDR3 residues: CASSSLLRASGEQYF. CDR3 DNA: TGTGCCAGCAGTTCACTACTCCGGGCCAGCGGCGAGCAGTACTTC.

The chain is built from TRBV4-2 and TRBJ1-6; 9 bases map to TRBD1. The CDR3 is made up of 15 amino acids. Per the germline V gene, CDR1 is LGHNA and CDR2 is YNFKEQ. The V and J ends lost 3 bases and 7 bases, in that order; junction bases with no gene match: 4. The CDR3 loop is CASSHGTGNNSPLHF. CDR3 nucleotide sequence: TGTGCCAGCAGCCACGGGACAGGGAACAATTCACCCCTCCACTTT.

This clone appeared a single time. This chain links TRBV19 with TRBJ1-1; D unclear. The CDR3 length is 13 residues. Germline values: CDR1 LNHDA, CDR2 SQIVND (reference sequence). The V gene lost 7 bases and the J gene lost 6 bases, with 15 bases spanning the gap. The CDR3 bases are TGTGCCAGTACCCGGTCGGGGATCTCTGAAGCTTTCTTT. This encodes CASTRSGISEAFF.

This chain connects TRBV4-3 to TRBJ2-7, with D possibly TRBD2 on 6 matching bases. The length of the CDR3 is 14 residues. Germline V gives CDR1 LGHNA, CDR2 YSLEER. V lost 1 base, J lost 1 base, and 8 bases lay in between. This CDR3 reads CASSQGRESYEQYF. CDR3 sequence (DNA): TGCGCCAGCAGCCAAGGGAGGGAGTCCTACGAGCAGTACTTC.

In its sample, this clone was seen once. The chain links TRBV4-3 to TRBJ1-1, with 11 bases that match TRBD1. The CDR3 runs 16 residues. The V and J ends lost 2 bases and 4 bases, in that order; junction bases with no gene match: 6. The germline V gene has CDR1 LGHNA and CDR2 YSLEER. The CDR3 nucleotides read TGCGCCAGCAGCCAAACTACCGGGACAGGGGGCACTGAAGCTTTCTTT. This codes for CASSQTTGTGGTEAFF.

This clone showed up just once. CDR3: CASSDLRAAGVENEQYF. CDR3 coding DNA: TGTGCCAGCAGCGATCTCCGTGCAGCGGGAGTTGAAAACGAGCAGTACTTC. V is TRBV11-1 and J is TRBJ2-7, with 8 bases matching TRBD2. The V and J ends lost 5 bases and 5 bases, in that order; junction bases with no gene match: 17. The CDR3 is 17 amino acids. The germline V gene encodes CDR1 SGHAT and CDR2 FQDESV (reference sequence).

V and J are TRBV5-4 and TRBJ1-6, with D perhaps TRBD1 (6 bases). CDR3 size: 14 residues. CDR1 and CDR2 (germline): SGHNT, YYREEE (reference sequence). V was pared by 2 bases and J by 10 bases, with 13 bases between. The CDR3 bases are TGTGCCAGCAGCTTTTCAGGGGCTGGGTCACCCCTCCACTTT. Amino acids: CASSFSGAGSPLHF.

The V call is TRBV5-1, the J call TRBJ2-7; 11 positions match TRBD1. V shed 0 bases, J shed 4 bases, and the junction held 3 bases outside the gene matches. Germline CDR1 SGHRS, CDR2 YFSETQ. The CDR3 totals 15 residues. The CDR3 DNA follows: TGCGCCAGCAGCTTGGGTGGGACAGGGGGGTACGAGCAGTACTTC. Amino acids: CASSLGGTGGYEQYF.

The chain is built from TRBV4-2 and TRBJ2-7; TRBD2 matches at 9 bases. V lost 0 bases, J lost 3 bases, and 6 bases stayed unmatched. This CDR3 is 16 amino acids long. Germline V gives CDR1 LGHNA, CDR2 YNFKEQ. The CDR3 nucleotides read TGTGCCAGCAGCCAAGATATCGAGCGGGGGGTCTACGAGCAGTACTTC. It translates to CASSQDIERGVYEQYF.

CDR3 sequence reads: CASSQDWLAGYEPGSGELFF. The CDR3 DNA is TGTGCCAGCAGCCAAGATTGGCTAGCGGGATACGAACCGGGGTCTGGGGAGCTGTTTTTT. J is TRBJ2-2 and V is TRBV4-2; 9 bases map to TRBD2. V gave up 0 bases and J gave up 8 bases; unmatched junction bases: 19. The CDR3 loop spans 20 amino acids. Per germline, CDR1 LGHNA and CDR2 YNFKEQ.

The CDR3 DNA is TGTGCCAGCAGCCACAGACTAGCGGATTCCCCCTACGAGCAGTACTTC. As protein: CASSHRLADSPYEQYF. V gene TRBV5-5 combines with J gene TRBJ2-7, with TRBD2 matching 9 bases. The junction had 10 bases not matched to a gene; V was cut back by 4 bases and J by 2 bases. Germline loops: CDR1 SGHKS, CDR2 YYEKEE (reference sequence). The CDR3 sequence is 16 residues long.

V gene TRBV14 combines with J gene TRBJ2-1; 8 bases are shared with TRBD2. Looked up from germline, CDR1 is SGHDN and CDR2 is FVKESK. The CDR3 has 16 residues. The junction had 10 bases not matched to a gene; V was cut back by 4 bases and J by 5 bases. The CDR3 loop reads CASSPGGRTWNNEQFF. DNA of the CDR3: TGTGCCAGCAGCCCGGGAGGGAGGACGTGGAACAATGAGCAGTTCTTC.

This clone was observed once. The rearrangement joins TRBV5-6 to TRBJ2-7, with 10 nucleotides matching TRBD1. Trimming at V came to 1 base and at J to 4 bases, leaving 5 bases not matched to a gene. The germline gives CDR1 SGHDT, CDR2 YYEEEE. CDR3 length: 15 amino acids. The CDR3 sequence is CASSLLPGQGYEQYF. CDR3 in DNA: TGTGCCAGCAGCTTGCTGCCGGGACAGGGGTACGAGCAGTACTTC.

The count of this clone is one. This chain joins TRBV6-1 and TRBJ1-2, with TRBD1 matching 7 bases. The CDR3 spans 16 residues. Germline-derived CDR1 and CDR2 are MNHNS and SASEGT. The trim removed 2 bases at V and 4 bases at J, leaving 10 bases unmatched. The CDR3: CASSEHLVDRIYGYTF. CDR3 coding DNA: TGTGCCAGCAGTGAACATCTGGTGGACAGGATCTATGGCTACACCTTC.

The chain carries TRBV27 and TRBJ2-7; 8 nucleotides match TRBD2. Germline CDR1 is MNHEY and CDR2 is SMNVEV (reference sequence). The CDR3 extends over 15 amino acids. The V gene end was trimmed by 3 bases and the J gene end by 3 bases; junction bases not matched to a gene: 7. CDR3 loop: CASSFSAGAVYEQYF. The DNA for the CDR3 is TGTGCCAGCAGTTTCTCAGCGGGAGCGGTCTACGAGCAGTACTTC.